Below are 11 T cell receptor beta chains sequenced from a single sample in a study of control samples from healthy donors and cancer patients. TCRdb keeps only in-frame clones here, not all; method: immunoSEQ multiplex PCR. Of 130,000 or so clones in the sample, 85% to 90% are singletons; the top ten hold around 10%. The material sequenced was blood. The receptors come from a man aged 25-45 years in good health.

This clone appeared a single time. The DNA of the CDR3 is TGTGCCAGCAGCCGTGACAGAAATGAGCAGTTCTTC. Translating it yields CASSRDRNEQFF. The V call is TRBV2, the J call TRBJ2-1; a possible D gene is TRBD1 (5 bases). This CDR3 spans 12 amino acids. Between the trimmed V and J ends, which lost 6 bases and 7 bases, there was a span of 10 bases. Germline V gene lookup returns CDR1 SNHLY and CDR2 FYNNEI.

With respect to this clone: Other DNA sequences in this specimen translate into the identical CDR3. The CDR3 reads CASSLGQFTDTQYF. The CDR3 DNA is TGTGCCAGCAGCCTGGGACAGTTCACAGATACGCAGTATTTT. J is TRBJ2-3 and V is TRBV7-2; 7 nucleotides match TRBD1. Germline CDR1 SGHTA, CDR2 FQGNSA. Trimming took 5 bases from V and 2 from J; bases not matched to a gene: 4. The CDR3 has 14 residues.

The gene calls are TRBV10-3 and TRBJ2-4, with TRBD2 matching 9 bases. CDR3 length: 18 residues. V was clipped by 0 bases and J by 1 base; unmatched bases: 7. The V gene's germline CDR1 is ENHRY and CDR2 SYGVKD. As DNA, the CDR3 is TGTGCCATCAGTGAGTCGAGAGCGGGGGGAGTGGCCAAAAACATTCAGTACTTC. Translation gives CAISESRAGGVAKNIQYF.

The V gene is TRBV6-5, the J gene TRBJ1-2; TRBD1 matches 7 bases. The CDR3 is 14 residues long. Trimming removed 4 bases from V and 8 bases from J; junction bases left unmatched: 10. Germline lookup yields CDR1 MNHEY and CDR2 SVGAGI. CDR3 in DNA: TGTGCCAGCAGTTTGCTGACAGGGATAGACGGCTACACCTTC. Amino acid sequence: CASSLLTGIDGYTF.

The chain couples TRBV24-1 to TRBJ1-2, with D maybe TRBD1 (6 bases). Germline V gene data show CDR1 as KGHDR and CDR2 as SFDVKD. This CDR3 contains 15 residues. The germline V and J ends were trimmed by 9 bases and 4 bases, with 20 bases remaining between them. DNA of the CDR3: TGTGCCACCTCTCAGGGGTCCGACTCCCTCTATGGCTACACCTTC. Translation: CATSQGSDSLYGYTF.

The chain couples TRBV19 to TRBJ2-1, with 9 bases matching TRBD2. The V gene's germline CDR1 is LNHDA and CDR2 SQIVND (reference sequence). The V gene end was trimmed by 3 bases and the J gene end by 10 bases; junction bases not matched to a gene: 13. The CDR3 is 16 residues long. CDR3 sequence (DNA): TGTGCCAGTAGTATCCCAGAGACTAGCGGACTCTGGGAGCAGTTCTTC. This codes for CASSIPETSGLWEQFF.

The rearrangement links TRBV10-3 to TRBJ2-7; D gene uncertain. V was clipped by 3 bases and J by 2 bases, with 8 bases between them. Germline CDR1 is ENHRY and CDR2 is SYGVKD. This CDR3 comprises 13 residues. The CDR3 DNA sequence: TGTGCCATCAGTGATCGAGGAACCTACGAGCAGTACGTC. Its translation is CAISDRGTYEQYV.

Notes on this clone: The same CDR3 arises from other DNA sequences in this sample as well. The chain is built from TRBV2 and TRBJ2-2; 8 nucleotides match TRBD2. CDR3 length: 14 residues. CDR1 and CDR2 from the germline V gene are SNHLY and FYNNEI. V lost 4 bases and J lost 4; bases outside the gene matches: 2. The CDR3 is CASSVGTSTGELFF. The CDR3 nucleotides read TGTGCCAGCAGTGTCGGGACTAGCACCGGGGAGCTGTTTTTT.

The V call is TRBV5-1, the J call TRBJ1-1; D may be TRBD1 (6 bases). Germline V lookup: CDR1 SGHRS, CDR2 YFSETQ. V dropped 5 bases and J dropped 5 bases, with 22 bases sitting between them. The CDR3 spans 16 residues. The CDR3 sequence is CASRDRKIAKRTEAFF. Written as DNA, the CDR3 is TGCGCCAGCAGGGACAGAAAGATCGCGAAAAGGACTGAAGCTTTCTTT.

This clone has just a few counts. CDR3 coding DNA: TGTGCCAGCAGCTTGGGGACAGGAAAAGTCCTGACTTTC. This sequence encodes CASSLGTGKVLTF. The chain employs TRBV7-2 and TRBJ2-6; TRBD1 aligns across 8 bases. The germline V gene encodes CDR1 SGHTA and CDR2 FQGNSA. V dropped 3 bases and J dropped 13; count of bases not matched to a gene: 5. There are 13 residues in the CDR3. Looking up the rest from reference TRBV7-2 and TRBJ2-6 gives the full variable domain: GAGVSQSPSNKVTEKGKDVELRCDPISGHTALYWYRQSLGQGLEFLIYFQGNSAPDKSGLPSDRFSAERTGGSVSTLTIQRTQQEDSAVYLCASSLGTGKVLTFGAGSRLTVL.

CDR3 sequence (DNA): TGTGCCACCAGCAGAACGGGACAGGGAAATTCACCCCTCCACTTT. This encodes CATSRTGQGNSPLHF. This chain joins TRBV15 and TRBJ1-6; TRBD1 matches 9 bases. Trimming removed 2 bases from V and 7 bases from J; junction bases left unmatched: 3. Per the germline V gene, CDR1 is LNHNV and CDR2 is YYDKDF (reference sequence). CDR3 length: 15 residues.